This TCR beta chain was found in a study of CD8+CD57+ T cells in acquired aplastic anemia. Study-wide background: Sorted CD4+ and CD8+ cells gave an average of approximately 3 ug of DNA.

In the case of this clonotype: As yet, its antigen is unknown. The junction and the germline gene differ at one end; a read error may be behind it.

This CDR3 spans 13 amino acids. Study-wide findings and caveats: With respect to CD8+ Simpson's diversity, patients and controls did not differ significantly.

The study profiled TCR beta VDJ and CDR3 using genomic DNA as template. TCRdb ran MiXCR on the reads and lists one entry per CDR3 protein. The sample records 350,000 to 450,000 distinct CDR3 sequences, just under 70% being singletons. Sequencing used sorted CD4+, CD8+, or CD8+CD57+ T cells (not recorded which) from PBMCs. This TCR was sampled from a human donor in good health, serving as a control. V is TRBV12-3 or TRBV12-4 and J is TRBJ2-2, with a possible D match to TRBD1 (5 bases). The CDR3 loop is CASSLTLTGALFF. The CDR3 DNA follows: TGTGCCAGCAGTTTAACCTTAACTGGGGCGCTGTTTTTT.